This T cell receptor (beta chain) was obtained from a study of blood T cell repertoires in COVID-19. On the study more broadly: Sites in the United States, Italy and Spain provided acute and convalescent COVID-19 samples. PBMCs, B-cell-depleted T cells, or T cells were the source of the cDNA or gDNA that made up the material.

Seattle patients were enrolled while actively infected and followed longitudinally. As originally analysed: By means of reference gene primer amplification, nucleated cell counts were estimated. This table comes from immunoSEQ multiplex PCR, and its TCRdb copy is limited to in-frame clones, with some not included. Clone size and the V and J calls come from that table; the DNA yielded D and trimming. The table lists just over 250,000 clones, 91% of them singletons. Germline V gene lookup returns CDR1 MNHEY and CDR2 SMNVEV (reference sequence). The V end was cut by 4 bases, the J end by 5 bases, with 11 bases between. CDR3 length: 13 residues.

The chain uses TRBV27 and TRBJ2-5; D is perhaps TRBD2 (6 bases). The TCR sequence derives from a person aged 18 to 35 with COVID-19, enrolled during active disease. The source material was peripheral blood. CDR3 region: CASSSWAGETQYF. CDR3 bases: TGTGCCAGCAGTTCTTGGGCGGGGGAGACCCAGTACTTC.